These 7 T cell receptor beta chains were sequenced from one sample in a study of T-cell reconstitution after alpha-beta-depleted transplantation in children. The TCRbeta library incorporated unique molecular identifiers. TCRdb processed the PCR reads anew with MiXCR; each CDR3 protein has one entry. The data show about 190,000 distinct CDR3 sequences, around 10% seen once. The source was PBMCs, collected before TCRalphabeta/CD19-depleted stem cell transplant. The receptor source for this set is a boy younger than 10 with acute myeloid leukemia, due to receive a stem cell transplant.

This clonotype was found many times. CDR3 residues: CSVAPGVGNIQYF. The CDR3 nucleotides read TGCAGCGTCGCACCTGGGGTGGGAAACATTCAGTACTTC. The V call is TRBV29-1, the J call TRBJ2-4; D remains unclear. Germline CDR1 SQVTM, CDR2 ANQGSEA. Trimming took off 6 bases at V and 6 bases at J, with 15 bases between the two ends. This CDR3 is built from 13 residues.

This clonotype was observed at least ten times. The genes are TRBV3-1 and TRBJ2-7; maybe TRBD1 (6 bases). Germline assignment: CDR1 LGHDT and CDR2 YNNKEL (reference sequence). V gave up 0 bases and J gave up 2 bases, with 14 bases separating them. The CDR3 has 16 amino acids. For the CDR3, the DNA is TGTGCCAGCAGCCAAGATGGGCTGGACAGAACCTACGAGCAGTACTTC. It is translated as CASSQDGLDRTYEQYF.

With regard to this clonotype: A much larger clone lies a single base off, so this may be a read error. The chain recombines TRBV5-1 with TRBJ1-2; D perhaps matches TRBD1 (5 bases). Germline assignment: CDR1 SGHRS and CDR2 YFSETQ. The CDR3 loop spans 13 amino acids. V was shortened by 4 bases and J by 8 bases, with 15 bases between the two germline ends. CDR3 DNA: TGCGCCAGCAGCCCTGGGACTTCTCAAGGCTACACCTTC. This translates into CASSPGTSQGYTF.

This clonotype was observed many times. The chain couples TRBV6-2 or TRBV6-3 to TRBJ1-2, with D unresolved. The CDR3 spans 13 residues. The ends were cut back, 1 base at V and 8 bases at J, with 11 bases in the middle. The germline gives CDR1 MNHEY, CDR2 SVGEGT. Here the CDR3 DNA reads TGTGCCAGCAGTTACTTGGGGTTGGACGGCTACACCTTC. It codes for CASSYLGLDGYTF.

The gene calls are TRBV29-1 and TRBJ2-5; possibly TRBD1 for D (6 bases). CDR1 is SQVTM, CDR2 ANQGSEA, per germline. This CDR3 is built from 15 residues. The V end lost 6 bases, the J end lost 5 bases, and 22 bases lay between the germline ends. For the CDR3, the DNA is TGCAGCGTGACCCTCACAGGGATACGGAGTGAGACCCAGTACTTC. Protein product: CSVTLTGIRSETQYF.

This clonotype was seen many times. The rearrangement uses TRBV9 and TRBJ2-6, with a possible D match to TRBD1 (6 bases). Germline lookup yields CDR1 SGDLS and CDR2 YYNGEE. This CDR3 comprises 16 residues. V lost 3 bases and J lost 0, with 10 bases in between. This chain's CDR3 is CASSGRDNSGANVLTF. The CDR3 DNA sequence: TGTGCCAGCAGCGGACGGGACAACTCTGGGGCCAACGTCCTGACTTTC.

There are many counts of this clonotype. The J gene is TRBJ2-2, the V gene TRBV3-1; no definite D call. Deletions cut 0 bases from V and 3 bases from J, with 8 bases between. The V gene's germline CDR1 is LGHDT and CDR2 YNNKEL (reference sequence). This CDR3 is built from 15 residues. The CDR3 nucleotides read TGTGCCAGCAGCCAAGAAGCCAGATACACCGGGGAGCTGTTTTTT. Its translation is CASSQEARYTGELFF.